The 11 T cell receptor beta chains presented below share a single source sample, sequenced in a study of control samples from healthy donors and cancer patients. Method: immunoSEQ multiplex PCR; TCRdb's copy keeps in-frame clones and lacks some. This sample carries 120,000 or so clones, 70% to 90% of them seen once, and the ten largest clones take roughly 2.8%. Source material: blood. The receptors here all came from a man aged 60-69 years in good health.

This clone occurred once. This chain links TRBV7-2 with TRBJ1-2; D possibly corresponds to TRBD1 (6 bases). CDR3 length: 13 amino acids. The V and J ends lost 7 bases and 3 bases respectively, with 12 bases between them. CDR1 and CDR2 from the germline V gene are SGHTA and FQGNSA. The CDR3 region is CASTKGVDYGYTF. In DNA, the CDR3 is TGTGCCAGCACAAAGGGGGTGGACTATGGCTACACCTTC. Full variable domain (outside the CDR3, taken from reference TRBV7-2 and TRBJ1-2): GAGVSQSPSNKVTEKGKDVELRCDPISGHTALYWYRQSLGQGLEFLIYFQGNSAPDKSGLPSDRFSAERTGGSVSTLTIQRTQQEDSAVYLCASTKGVDYGYTFGSGTRLTVV.

CDR3 amino acids: CATSTLVGRGGSPLHF. The CDR3, as DNA: TGTGCCACCAGCACTCTCGTCGGGAGGGGTGGTTCACCCCTCCACTTT. The J gene is TRBJ1-6, the V gene TRBV15; TRBD1 might be the D (5 bases). The CDR3 is 16 residues long. The germline CDR1 and CDR2 sequences are LNHNV and YYDKDF (reference sequence). V was pared by 4 bases and J by 9 bases, with 19 bases between.

This chain connects TRBV7-2 to TRBJ2-3, with a weak D call TRBD2 (7 bases). This CDR3 contains 16 residues. The germline V gene has CDR1 SGHTA and CDR2 FQGNSA. V was clipped by 5 bases and J by 0 bases, with 15 bases between them. The CDR3 reads CASSKQAGQSTDTQYF. The CDR3 DNA reads TGTGCCAGCAGCAAGCAAGCGGGACAAAGCACAGATACGCAGTATTTT.

This clone was seen only once. The gene calls are TRBV5-4 and TRBJ1-2, with D possibly being TRBD1 (5 bases). Looked up from germline, CDR1 is SGHNT and CDR2 is YYREEE (reference sequence). The CDR3 loop spans 13 amino acids. The V end lost 6 bases, the J end lost 5 bases, and 14 bases lay between the germline ends. The CDR3 nucleotides are TGTGCCAGCAACGGGGACGGGGAATATGGCTACACCTTC. Its translation: CASNGDGEYGYTF.

This chain joins TRBV11-2 and TRBJ1-1; 7 bases map to TRBD1. J gave up 5 bases and V 5 bases, and 8 bases lay outside the gene matches. CDR3 size: 14 residues. Per the germline V gene, CDR1 is SGHAT and CDR2 is FQNNGV. For the CDR3, the DNA is TGTGCCAGCAGCCAACAGGGGATTGGGACTGAAGCTTTCTTT. Residues: CASSQQGIGTEAFF.

In its sample, this clone was seen a few times. V usage is TRBV24-1 and J usage is TRBJ1-3, with TRBD1 matching 8 bases. Germline CDR1 reads KGHDR; CDR2 reads SFDVKD. This CDR3 spans 15 amino acids. Unmatched junction bases numbered 4, after V lost 2 bases and J lost 5 bases. For the CDR3, the DNA is TGTGCCACCAGTGATTCGGACAGGGACCGAAACACCATATATTTT. It translates to CATSDSDRDRNTIYF.

V is TRBV19 and J is TRBJ2-2, with D unclear. The CDR3 has 14 amino acids. Trimming cost V 9 bases and J 1 base, with 12 bases left between them. Per the germline V gene, CDR1 is LNHDA and CDR2 is SQIVND (reference sequence). In nucleotides, the CDR3 is TGTGCCAGCGCGAAGACGGGGAACACCGGGGAGCTGTTTTTT. It codes for CASAKTGNTGELFF.

This chain connects TRBV30 to TRBJ1-1; the match to TRBD1 covers 9 bases. From germline, CDR1 is GTSNPN and CDR2 SVGIG (reference sequence). J lost 11 bases, V lost 2 bases, and 12 bases had no gene match. The CDR3 loop spans 14 amino acids. The CDR3 region has the DNA TGTGCCTGGAGTTCTCGAACAGGGGGCGTATTGGCTTTCTTT. The encoded protein is CAWSSRTGGVLAFF.

Only one count was recorded for this clone. This chain uses TRBV7-9 with TRBJ1-1, with D maybe TRBD1 (6 bases). Germline V gene data show CDR1 as SEHNR and CDR2 as FQNEAQ (reference sequence). CDR3 size: 14 residues. V was pared by 1 base and J by 8 bases, with 14 bases between. CDR3 sequence: CASSLEWGAEEAFF. Written as DNA, the CDR3 is TGTGCCAGCAGCTTAGAGTGGGGGGCTGAAGAAGCTTTCTTT.

The chain carries TRBV5-1 and TRBJ2-3, with a tentative D call TRBD2 (6 bases). Germline lookup yields CDR1 SGHRS and CDR2 YFSETQ. Trimming removed 4 bases at V and 4 bases at J, with 7 bases between. The CDR3 contains 12 residues. As DNA, the CDR3 is TGCGCCAGCAGCCTAGCGCCAGATACGCAGTATTTT. As protein: CASSLAPDTQYF.

V usage is TRBV28 and J usage is TRBJ2-7, with 9 bases that match TRBD1. The CDR3 is 14 residues long. Germline CDR1 and CDR2: MDHEN and SYDVKM. After removal of 6 bases from V and 3 bases from J, the junction contained 6 bases not matched to a gene. The CDR3 DNA sequence: TGTGCCAGCAGGACGAGGACAGGGGTCTACGAGCAGTACTTC. It translates to CASRTRTGVYEQYF.